This T cell receptor beta chain derives from a study of blood T cell repertoires in COVID-19. Study information: Samples of COVID-19 (acute and convalescent) were obtained from the United States, Italy and Spain. PBMCs, B-cell-depleted T cells, or T cells were the source of the cDNA or gDNA that made up the material.

As processed by the authors: Quantification of nucleated cells was approximated via reference gene primer amplification. Here immunoSEQ multiplex PCR was the method, and the copy in TCRdb shows in-frame clones only, minus some. D and trimming were read from the DNA, whereas the V and J calls and clone size are those reported in that table. This sample has 200,000 to 250,000 clones, with approximately 90% found just once. Germline CDR1 is SNHLY and CDR2 is FYNNEI. J was trimmed by 4 bases and V by 6 bases; bases with no gene match: 7. This CDR3 has 14 residues. The source material was peripheral blood. The V gene is TRBV2, the J gene TRBJ1-1; 8 bases fit TRBD1. This receptor was taken from a woman younger than 35 who had recovered from COVID-19. CDR3 amino acids: CASRQGGTATEAFF. The CDR3 DNA is TGTGCCAGCAGACAGGGGGGGACGGCCACTGAAGCTTTCTTT.